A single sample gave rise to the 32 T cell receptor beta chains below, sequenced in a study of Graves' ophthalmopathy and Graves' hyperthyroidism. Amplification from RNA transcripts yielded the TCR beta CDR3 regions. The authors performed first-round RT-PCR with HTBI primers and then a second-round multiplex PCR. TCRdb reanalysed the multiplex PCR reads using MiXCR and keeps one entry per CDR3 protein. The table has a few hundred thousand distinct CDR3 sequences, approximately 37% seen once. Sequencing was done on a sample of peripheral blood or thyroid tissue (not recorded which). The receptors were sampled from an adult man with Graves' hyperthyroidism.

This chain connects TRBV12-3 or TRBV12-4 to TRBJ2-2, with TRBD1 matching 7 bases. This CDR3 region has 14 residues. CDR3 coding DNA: TGTGCTAGTGGTCCGACAGGGCTCACCGGGGAGCTGTTTTTT. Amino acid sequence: CASGPTGLTGELFF.

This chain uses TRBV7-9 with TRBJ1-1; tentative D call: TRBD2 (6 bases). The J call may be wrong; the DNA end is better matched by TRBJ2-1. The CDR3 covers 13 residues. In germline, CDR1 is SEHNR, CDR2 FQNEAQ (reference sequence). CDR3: CASRPGGYHEQFF. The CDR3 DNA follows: TGTGCCAGCAGGCCAGGAGGGTACCATGAGCAGTTCTTC.

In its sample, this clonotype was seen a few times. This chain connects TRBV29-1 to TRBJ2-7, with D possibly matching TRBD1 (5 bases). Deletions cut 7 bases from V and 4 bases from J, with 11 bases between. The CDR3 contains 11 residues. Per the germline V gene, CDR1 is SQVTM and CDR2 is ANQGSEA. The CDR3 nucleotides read TGCAGCGCCTACCAGGGTTACGAGCAGTACTTC. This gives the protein CSAYQGYEQYF.

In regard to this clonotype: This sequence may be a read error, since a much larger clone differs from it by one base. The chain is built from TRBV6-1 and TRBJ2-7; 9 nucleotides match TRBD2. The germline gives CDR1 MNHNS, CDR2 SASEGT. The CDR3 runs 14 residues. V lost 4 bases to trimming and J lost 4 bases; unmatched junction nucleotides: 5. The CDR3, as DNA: TGTGCCAGCAGTGGAAGGGCGGGAGGGTACGAGCAGTACTTC. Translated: CASSGRAGGYEQYF.

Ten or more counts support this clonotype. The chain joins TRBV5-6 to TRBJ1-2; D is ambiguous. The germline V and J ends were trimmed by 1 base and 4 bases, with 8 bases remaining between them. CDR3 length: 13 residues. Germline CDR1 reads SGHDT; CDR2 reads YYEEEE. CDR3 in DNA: TGTGCCAGCAGCTTGTACACTATCTATGGCTACACCTTC. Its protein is CASSLYTIYGYTF.

The CDR3, as DNA: TGTGCCAGCAGCCAAAGATCCATTTCCTACGAGCAGTACTTC. Its translation: CASSQRSISYEQYF. The V and J genes are TRBV14 and TRBJ2-7; D not certain. This CDR3 has 14 amino acids. Looked up from germline, CDR1 is SGHDN and CDR2 is FVKESK. Trimming pared 2 bases from V and 1 base from J, leaving 9 bases between.

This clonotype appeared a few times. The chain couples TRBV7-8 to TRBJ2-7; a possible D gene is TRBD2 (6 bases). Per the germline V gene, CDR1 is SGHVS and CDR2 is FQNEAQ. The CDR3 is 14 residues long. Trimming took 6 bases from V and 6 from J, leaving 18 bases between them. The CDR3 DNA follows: TGTGCCAGCAGTTCGCCAGGGACTTTAGGCGAGCAGTACTTC. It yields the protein CASSSPGTLGEQYF. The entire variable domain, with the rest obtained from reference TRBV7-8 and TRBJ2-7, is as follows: GAGVSQSPRYKVAKRGQDVALRCDPISGHVSLFWYQQALGQGPEFLTYFQNEAQLDKSGLPSDRFFAERPEGSVSTLKIQRTQQEDSAVYLCASSSPGTLGEQYFGPGTRLTVT.

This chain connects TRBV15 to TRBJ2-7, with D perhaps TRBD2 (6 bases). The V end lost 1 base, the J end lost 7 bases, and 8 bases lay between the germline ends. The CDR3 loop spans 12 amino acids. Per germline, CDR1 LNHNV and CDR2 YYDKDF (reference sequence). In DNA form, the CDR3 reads TGTGCCACCAGCAGAGTGGCGGGAGAGCAGTACTTC. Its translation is CATSRVAGEQYF. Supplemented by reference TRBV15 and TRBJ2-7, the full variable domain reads DAMVIQNPRYQVTQFGKPVTLSCSQTLNHNVMYWYQQKSSQAPKLLFHYYDKDFNNEADTPDNFQSRRPNTSFCFLDIRSPGLGDTAMYLCATSRVAGEQYFGPGTRLTVT.

The CDR3 here is CATSSSPRDRTPYEQYF. The CDR3 DNA reads as TGTGCCACCAGCAGCTCCCCCCGGGACAGGACCCCCTACGAGCAGTACTTC. The chain links TRBV15 to TRBJ2-7, with 8 bases matching TRBD1. Trimming at V came to 3 bases and at J to 2 bases, leaving 12 bases not matched to a gene. Germline CDR1 is LNHNV and CDR2 is YYDKDF (reference sequence). The CDR3 sequence is 17 residues long.

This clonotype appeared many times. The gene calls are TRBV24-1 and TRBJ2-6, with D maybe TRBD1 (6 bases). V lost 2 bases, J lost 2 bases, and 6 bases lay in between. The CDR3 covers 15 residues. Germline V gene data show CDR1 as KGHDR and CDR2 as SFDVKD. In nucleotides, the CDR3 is TGTGCCACCAGTGATTACAGGGCTGGGGCCAACGTCCTGACTTTC. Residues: CATSDYRAGANVLTF.

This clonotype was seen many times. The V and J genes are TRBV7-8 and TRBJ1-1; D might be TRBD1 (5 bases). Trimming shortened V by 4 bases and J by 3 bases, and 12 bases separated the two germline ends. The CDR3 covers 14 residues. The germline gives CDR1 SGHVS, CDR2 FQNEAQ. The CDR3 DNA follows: TGTGCCAGCAGCTCAGATTGGGGGGACACTGAAGCTTTCTTT. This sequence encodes CASSSDWGDTEAFF.

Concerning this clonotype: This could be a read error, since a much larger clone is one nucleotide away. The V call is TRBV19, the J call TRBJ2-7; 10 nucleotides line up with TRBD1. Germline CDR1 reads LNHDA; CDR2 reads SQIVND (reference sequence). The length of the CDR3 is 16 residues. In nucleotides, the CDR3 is TGTGCCGGTAGTATTGGGACAGGGGAAAAAGGCTACGAGCAGTACTTC. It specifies CAGSIGTGEKGYEQYF.

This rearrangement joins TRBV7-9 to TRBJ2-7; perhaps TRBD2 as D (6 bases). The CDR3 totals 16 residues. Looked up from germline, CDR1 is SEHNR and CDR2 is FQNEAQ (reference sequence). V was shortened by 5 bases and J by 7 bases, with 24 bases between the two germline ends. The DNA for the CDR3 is TGTGCCAGCAGCCCTAAAGGAGGGCCCTCCTACAATGAGCAGTACTTC. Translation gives CASSPKGGPSYNEQYF.

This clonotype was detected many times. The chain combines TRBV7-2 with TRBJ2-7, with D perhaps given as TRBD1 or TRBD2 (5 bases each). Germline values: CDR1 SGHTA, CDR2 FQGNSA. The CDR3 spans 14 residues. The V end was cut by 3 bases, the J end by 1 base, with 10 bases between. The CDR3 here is CASSFTGTSYEQYF. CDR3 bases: TGTGCCAGCAGCTTCACCGGGACGTCCTACGAGCAGTACTTC.

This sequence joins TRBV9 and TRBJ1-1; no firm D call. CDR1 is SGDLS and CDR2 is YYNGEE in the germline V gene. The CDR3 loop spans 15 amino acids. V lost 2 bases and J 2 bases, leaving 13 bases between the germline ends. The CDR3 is CASSVSLGLNTEAFF. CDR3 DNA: TGTGCCAGCAGCGTGTCCTTGGGCCTTAACACTGAAGCTTTCTTT.

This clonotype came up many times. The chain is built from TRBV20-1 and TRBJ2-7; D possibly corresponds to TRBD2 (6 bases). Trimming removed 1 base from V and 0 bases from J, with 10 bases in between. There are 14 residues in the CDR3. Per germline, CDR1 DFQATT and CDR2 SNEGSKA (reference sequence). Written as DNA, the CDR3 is TGCAGTGCTAGAGTGTGGGGGGTCTCCTACGAGCAGTACTTC. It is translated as CSARVWGVSYEQYF.

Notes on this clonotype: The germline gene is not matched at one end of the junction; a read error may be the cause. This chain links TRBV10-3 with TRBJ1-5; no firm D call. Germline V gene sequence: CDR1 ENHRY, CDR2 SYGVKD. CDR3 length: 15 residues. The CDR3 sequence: CASSYAELSNQPQHF. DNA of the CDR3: TGTGCCAGCAGTTACGCCGAACTCTCCAATCAGCCCCAGCATTTT.

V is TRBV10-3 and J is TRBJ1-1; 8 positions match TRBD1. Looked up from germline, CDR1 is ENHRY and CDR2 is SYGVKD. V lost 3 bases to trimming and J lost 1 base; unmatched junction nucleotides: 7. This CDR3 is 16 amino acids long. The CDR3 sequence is CAISDVAGTGNTEAFF. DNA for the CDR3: TGTGCCATCAGTGACGTTGCAGGGACAGGGAACACTGAAGCTTTCTTT.

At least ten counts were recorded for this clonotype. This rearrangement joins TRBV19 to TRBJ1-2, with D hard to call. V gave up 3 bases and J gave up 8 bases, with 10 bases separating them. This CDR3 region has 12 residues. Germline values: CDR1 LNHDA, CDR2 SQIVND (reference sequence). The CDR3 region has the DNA TGTGCCAGTAGTATCGGTCTGGGAGGCTACACCTTC. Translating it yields CASSIGLGGYTF.

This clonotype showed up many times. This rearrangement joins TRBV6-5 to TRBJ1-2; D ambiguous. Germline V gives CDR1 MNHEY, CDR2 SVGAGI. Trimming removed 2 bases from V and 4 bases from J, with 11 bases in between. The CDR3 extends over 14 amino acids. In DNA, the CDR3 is TGTGCCAGCAGTTACACCAGAGCTAGCTATGGCTACACCTTC. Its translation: CASSYTRASYGYTF.

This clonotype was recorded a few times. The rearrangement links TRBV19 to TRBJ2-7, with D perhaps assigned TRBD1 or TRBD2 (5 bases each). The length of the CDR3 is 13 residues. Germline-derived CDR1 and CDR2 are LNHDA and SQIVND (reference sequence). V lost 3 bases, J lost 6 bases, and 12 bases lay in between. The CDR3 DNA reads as TGTGCCAGTAGTATTGAGGGGTTATCCGAGCAGTACTTC. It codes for CASSIEGLSEQYF.

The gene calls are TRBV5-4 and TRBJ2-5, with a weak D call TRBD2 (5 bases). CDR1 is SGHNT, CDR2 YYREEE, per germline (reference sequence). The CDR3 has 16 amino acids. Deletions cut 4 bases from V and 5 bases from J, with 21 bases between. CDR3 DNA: TGTGCCAGCAGCCAAGATGGGTACGGCCGAGGGGAGACCCAGTACTTC. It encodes CASSQDGYGRGETQYF.

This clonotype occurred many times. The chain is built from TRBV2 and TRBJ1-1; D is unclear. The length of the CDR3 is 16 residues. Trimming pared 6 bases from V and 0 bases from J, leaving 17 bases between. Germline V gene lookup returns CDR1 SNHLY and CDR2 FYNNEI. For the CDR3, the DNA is TGTGCCAGCAGCCACGAAAAGACAACCATGAACACTGAAGCTTTCTTT. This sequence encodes CASSHEKTTMNTEAFF.

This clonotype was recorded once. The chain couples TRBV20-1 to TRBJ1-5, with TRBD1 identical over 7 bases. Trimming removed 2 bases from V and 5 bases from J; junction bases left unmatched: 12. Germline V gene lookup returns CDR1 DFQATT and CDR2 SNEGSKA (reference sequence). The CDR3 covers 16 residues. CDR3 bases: TGCAGTGCTAGATCAACTCGGGGCAGGGGGTATCAGCCCCAGCATTTT. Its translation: CSARSTRGRGYQPQHF.

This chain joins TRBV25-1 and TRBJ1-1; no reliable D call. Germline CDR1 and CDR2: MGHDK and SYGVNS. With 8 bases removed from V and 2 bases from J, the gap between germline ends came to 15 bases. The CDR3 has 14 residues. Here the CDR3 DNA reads TGTGCCAGCGTTGAAGATATCAGTAACACTGAAGCTTTCTTT. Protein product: CASVEDISNTEAFF.

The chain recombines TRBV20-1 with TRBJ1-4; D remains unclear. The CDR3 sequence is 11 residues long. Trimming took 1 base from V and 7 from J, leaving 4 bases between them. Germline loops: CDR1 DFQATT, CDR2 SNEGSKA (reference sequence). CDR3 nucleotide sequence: TGCAGTGCTAGAGCTACTGAAAAACTGTTTTTT. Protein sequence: CSARATEKLFF.

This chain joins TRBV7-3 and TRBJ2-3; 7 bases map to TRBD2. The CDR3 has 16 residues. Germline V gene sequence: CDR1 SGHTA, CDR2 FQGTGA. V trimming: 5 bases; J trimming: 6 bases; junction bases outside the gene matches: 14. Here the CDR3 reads CASSRRASGGRDTQYF. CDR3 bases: TGTGCCAGCAGCCGCAGGGCTAGCGGCGGTCGTGATACGCAGTATTTT.

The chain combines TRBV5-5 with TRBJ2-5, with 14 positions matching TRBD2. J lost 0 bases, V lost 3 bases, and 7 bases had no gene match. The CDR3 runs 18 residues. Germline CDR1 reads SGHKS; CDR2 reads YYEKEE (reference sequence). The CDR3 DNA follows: TGTGCCAGCAGCTCGGGACTAGCGGGAGTAGGGTACCAAGAGACCCAGTACTTC. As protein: CASSSGLAGVGYQETQYF.

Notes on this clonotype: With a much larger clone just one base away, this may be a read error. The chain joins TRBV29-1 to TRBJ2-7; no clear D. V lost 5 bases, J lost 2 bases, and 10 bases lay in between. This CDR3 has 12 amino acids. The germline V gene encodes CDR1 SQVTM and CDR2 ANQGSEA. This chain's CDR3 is CSVITSPYEQYF. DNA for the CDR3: TGCAGCGTTATTACAAGCCCCTACGAGCAGTACTTC.

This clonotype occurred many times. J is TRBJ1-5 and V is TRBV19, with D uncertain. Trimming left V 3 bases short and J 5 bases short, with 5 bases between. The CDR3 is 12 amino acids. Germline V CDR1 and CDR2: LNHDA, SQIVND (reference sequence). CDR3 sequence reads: CASSIRDQPQHF. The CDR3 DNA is TGTGCCAGTAGTATTAGGGATCAGCCCCAGCATTTT.

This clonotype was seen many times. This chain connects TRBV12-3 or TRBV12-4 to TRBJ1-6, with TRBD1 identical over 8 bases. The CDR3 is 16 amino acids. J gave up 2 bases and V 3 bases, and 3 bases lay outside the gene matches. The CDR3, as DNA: TGTGCCAGCAGTTTCAGGGGGCAGACCTATAATTCACCCCTCCACTTT. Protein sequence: CASSFRGQTYNSPLHF.

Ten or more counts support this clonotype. CDR3 amino acids: CADTSNTGELFF. CDR3 in DNA: TGTGCAGACACATCGAACACCGGGGAGCTGTTTTTT. This sequence joins TRBV2 and TRBJ2-2; no clear D. Germline V gene sequence: CDR1 SNHLY, CDR2 FYNNEI. The length of the CDR3 is 12 residues.